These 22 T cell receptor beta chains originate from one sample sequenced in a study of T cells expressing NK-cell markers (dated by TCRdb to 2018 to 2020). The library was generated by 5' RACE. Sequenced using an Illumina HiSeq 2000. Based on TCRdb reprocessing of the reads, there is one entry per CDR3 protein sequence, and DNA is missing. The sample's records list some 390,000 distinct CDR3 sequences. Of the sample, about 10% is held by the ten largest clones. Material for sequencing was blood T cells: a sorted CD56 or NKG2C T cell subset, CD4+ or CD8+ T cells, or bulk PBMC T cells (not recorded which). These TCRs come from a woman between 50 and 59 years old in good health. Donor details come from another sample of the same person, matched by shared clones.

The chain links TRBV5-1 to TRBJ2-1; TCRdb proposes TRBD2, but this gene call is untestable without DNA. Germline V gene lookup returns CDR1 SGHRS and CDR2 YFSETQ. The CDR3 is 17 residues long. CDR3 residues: CASSWGASGSLRGEQFF.

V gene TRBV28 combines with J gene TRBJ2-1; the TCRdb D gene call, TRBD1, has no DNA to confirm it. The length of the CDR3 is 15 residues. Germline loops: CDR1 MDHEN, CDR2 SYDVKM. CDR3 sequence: CASSHRTSLYHEQFF.

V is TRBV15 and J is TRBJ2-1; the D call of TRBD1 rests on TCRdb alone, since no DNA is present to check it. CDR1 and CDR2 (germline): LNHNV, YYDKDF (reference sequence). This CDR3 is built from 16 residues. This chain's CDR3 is CATSGIAPGSYNEQFF.

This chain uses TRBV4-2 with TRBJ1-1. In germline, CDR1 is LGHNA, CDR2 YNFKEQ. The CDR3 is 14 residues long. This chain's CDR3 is CASSPSSWLSEAFF.

CDR3: CASSERERLETQYF. The chain uses TRBV4-1 and TRBJ2-5; TCRdb picks TRBD2, but there is no DNA to check that call. The CDR3 is made up of 14 amino acids. CDR1 is MGHRA and CDR2 is YSYEKL in the germline V gene.

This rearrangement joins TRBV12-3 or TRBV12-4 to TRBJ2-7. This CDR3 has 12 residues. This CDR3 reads CASSTRRREQYF.

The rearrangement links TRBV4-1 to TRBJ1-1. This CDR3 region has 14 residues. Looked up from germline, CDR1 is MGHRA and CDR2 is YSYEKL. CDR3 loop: CASSQDLGVGRAFF.

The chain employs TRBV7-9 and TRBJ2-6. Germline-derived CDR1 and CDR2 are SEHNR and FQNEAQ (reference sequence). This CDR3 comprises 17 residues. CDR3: CASSFPDLSSGANVLTF.

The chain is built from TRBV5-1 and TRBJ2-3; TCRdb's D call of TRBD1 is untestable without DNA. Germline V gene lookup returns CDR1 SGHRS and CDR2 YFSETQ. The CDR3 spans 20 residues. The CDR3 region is CASSLDRGFSGGDGTDTQYF.

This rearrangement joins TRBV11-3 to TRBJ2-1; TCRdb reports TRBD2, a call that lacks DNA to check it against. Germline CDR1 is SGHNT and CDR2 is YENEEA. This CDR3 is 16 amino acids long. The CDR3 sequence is CASSSSAGGFYNEQFF.

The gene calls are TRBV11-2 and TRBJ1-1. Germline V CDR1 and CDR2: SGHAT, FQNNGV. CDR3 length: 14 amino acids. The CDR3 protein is CASSLEEENTEAFF.

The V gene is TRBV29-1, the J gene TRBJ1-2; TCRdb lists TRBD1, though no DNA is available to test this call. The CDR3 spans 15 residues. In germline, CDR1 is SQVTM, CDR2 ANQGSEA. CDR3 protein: CSVARDRGVPYGYTF.

CDR3 sequence reads: CSARDQTLAGGPRNEQFF. This chain joins TRBV20-1 and TRBJ2-1; the D call of TRBD2 rests on TCRdb alone, since no DNA is present to check it. The V gene's germline CDR1 is DFQATT and CDR2 SNEGSKA (reference sequence). This CDR3 comprises 18 residues.

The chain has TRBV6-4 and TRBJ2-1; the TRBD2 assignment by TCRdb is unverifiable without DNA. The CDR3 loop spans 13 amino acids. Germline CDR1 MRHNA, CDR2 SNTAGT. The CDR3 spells CASSASGELEQFF.

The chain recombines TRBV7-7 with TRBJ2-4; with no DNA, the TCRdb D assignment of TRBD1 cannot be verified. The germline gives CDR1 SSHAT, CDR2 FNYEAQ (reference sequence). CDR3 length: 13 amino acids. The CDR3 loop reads CASSLSQGNIQYF.

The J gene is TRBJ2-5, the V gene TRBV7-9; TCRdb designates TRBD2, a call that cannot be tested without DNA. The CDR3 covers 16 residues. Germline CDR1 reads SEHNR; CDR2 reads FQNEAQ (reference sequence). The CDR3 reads CASSRTSGPSGETQYF.

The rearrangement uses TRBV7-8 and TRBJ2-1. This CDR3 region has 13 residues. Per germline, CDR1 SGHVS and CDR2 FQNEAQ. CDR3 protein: CASSKRTTNEQFF.

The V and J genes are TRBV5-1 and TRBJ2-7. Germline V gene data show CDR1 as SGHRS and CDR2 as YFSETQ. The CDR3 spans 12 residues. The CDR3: CASSSQWGEQYF.

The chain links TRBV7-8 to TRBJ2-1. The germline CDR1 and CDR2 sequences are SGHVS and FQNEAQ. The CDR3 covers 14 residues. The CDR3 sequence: CASRPRGQYNEQFF.

The CDR3 region is CASRSGYTDTQYF. The V call is TRBV6-6, the J call TRBJ2-3. Germline CDR1 is MNHNY and CDR2 is SVGAGI (reference sequence). CDR3 size: 13 residues.

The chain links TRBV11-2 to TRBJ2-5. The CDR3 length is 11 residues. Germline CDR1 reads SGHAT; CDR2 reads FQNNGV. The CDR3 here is CASSAAGTQYF.

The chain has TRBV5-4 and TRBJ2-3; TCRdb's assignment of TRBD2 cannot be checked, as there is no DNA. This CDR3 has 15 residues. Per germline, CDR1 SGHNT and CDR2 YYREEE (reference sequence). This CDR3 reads CASRATSGIRDTQYF. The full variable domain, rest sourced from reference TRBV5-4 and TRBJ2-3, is ETGVTQSPTHLIKTRGQQVTLRCSSQSGHNTVSWYQQALGQGPQFIFQYYREEENGRGNFPPRFSGLQFPNYSSELNVNALELDDSALYLCASRATSGIRDTQYFGPGTRLTVL.